One and the same sample provided the 7 T cell receptor beta chains below, sequenced in a study of blood T cell repertoires in COVID-19. TCRdb keeps only in-frame clones here, not all; method: immunoSEQ multiplex PCR. The table lists roughly 200,000 clones, around 90% of them singletons. Input material: peripheral blood. These TCRs come from a man aged 50-60 years with acute or convalescent COVID-19.

This clone occurred a few times. The chain has TRBV7-8 and TRBJ1-5, with D perhaps matching TRBD1 (6 bases). Germline CDR1 and CDR2: SGHVS and FQNEAQ. V was trimmed by 5 bases and J by 4 bases, leaving 21 bases between them. This CDR3 has 17 residues. For the CDR3, the DNA is TGTGCCAGCAGCCTCCGACCGTCTACAGGGAGTAATCAGCCCCAGCATTTT. It yields the protein CASSLRPSTGSNQPQHF.

The chain has TRBV5-5 and TRBJ2-1; no clear D. The CDR3 is 11 residues long. Trimming took off 2 bases at V and 8 bases at J, with 5 bases between the two ends. Germline-derived CDR1 and CDR2 are SGHKS and YYEKEE (reference sequence). The CDR3 reads CASSFFDEQFF. The CDR3 nucleotides read TGTGCCAGCAGCTTTTTCGATGAGCAGTTCTTC. The full variable domain, completed using reference TRBV5-5 and TRBJ2-1, is DAGVTQSPTHLIKTRGQQVTLRCSPISGHKSVSWYQQVLGQGPQFIFQYYEKEERGRGNFPDRFSARQFPNYSSELNVNALLLGDSALYLCASSFFDEQFFGPGTRLTVL.

The chain recombines TRBV9 with TRBJ2-6; D is unclear. V gave up 0 bases and J gave up 4 bases, with 5 bases separating them. The CDR3 length is 14 residues. The V gene's germline CDR1 is SGDLS and CDR2 YYNGEE. The CDR3 DNA is TGTGCCAGCAGCGTAGGTGGCGGGGCCAACGTCCTGACTTTC. Its translation: CASSVGGGANVLTF.

The chain combines TRBV10-3 with TRBJ1-1; D perhaps matches TRBD1 (6 bases). Germline lookup yields CDR1 ENHRY and CDR2 SYGVKD. V dropped 8 bases and J dropped 1 base, with 17 bases sitting between them. The CDR3 length is 15 residues. The CDR3 sequence: CAIGGDTISNTEAFF. Here the CDR3 DNA reads TGTGCCATCGGGGGGGACACCATTTCGAACACTGAAGCTTTCTTT.

The V call is TRBV6-1, the J call TRBJ2-7; TRBD1 matches 9 bases. This CDR3 is 14 amino acids long. Germline-derived CDR1 and CDR2 are MNHNS and SASEGT. V lost 3 bases and J lost 2; bases outside the gene matches: 2. The chain's CDR3 is CASSDRDRAYEQYF. CDR3 coding DNA: TGTGCCAGCAGTGACCGGGACAGGGCCTACGAGCAGTACTTC.

CDR3: CATSRQLAGTGELFF. DNA for the CDR3: TGTGCCACCAGCAGACAACTAGCGGGTACCGGGGAGCTGTTTTTT. The gene calls are TRBV15 and TRBJ2-2, with 9 bases identical to TRBD2. Germline V gene sequence: CDR1 LNHNV, CDR2 YYDKDF (reference sequence). Trimming cost V 2 bases and J 5 bases; bases outside gene matches: 3. There are 15 residues in the CDR3.

The V call is TRBV7-6, the J call TRBJ1-2, with D hard to call. CDR3 length: 14 amino acids. Trimming took off 0 bases at V and 3 bases at J, with 8 bases between the two ends. CDR1 is SGHVS, CDR2 FNYEAQ, per germline. The CDR3 spells CASSLAAEDYGYTF. Here the CDR3 DNA reads TGTGCCAGCAGCTTAGCGGCGGAGGACTATGGCTACACCTTC.